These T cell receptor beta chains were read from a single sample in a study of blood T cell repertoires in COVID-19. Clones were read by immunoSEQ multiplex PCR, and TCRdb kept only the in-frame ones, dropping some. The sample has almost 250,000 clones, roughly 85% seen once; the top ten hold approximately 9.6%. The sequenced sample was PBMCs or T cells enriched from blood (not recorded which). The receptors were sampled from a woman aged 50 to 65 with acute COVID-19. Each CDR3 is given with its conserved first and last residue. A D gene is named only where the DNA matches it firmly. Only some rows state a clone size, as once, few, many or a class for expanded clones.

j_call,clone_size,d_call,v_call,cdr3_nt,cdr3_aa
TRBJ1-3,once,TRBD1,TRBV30,TGTGCCTGGACCCCCGTTGGACAGGGCACTGGAAACACCATATATTTT,CAWTPVGQGTGNTIYF
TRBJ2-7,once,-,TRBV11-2,TGTGCCAGCAGCTTGGCGGGACCGACCTTTGAGCAGTACTTC,CASSLAGPTFEQYF
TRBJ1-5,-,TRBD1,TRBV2,TGTGCCAGCTCAATAGACAGGGAAATTAATCAGCCCCAGCATTTT,CASSIDREINQPQHF
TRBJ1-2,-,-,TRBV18,TGTGCCAGCTCACCACCCCATCCACTAGCTCGTATAAATTATGGCTACACCTTC,CASSPPHPLARINYGYTF
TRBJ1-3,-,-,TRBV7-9,TGTGCCAGCAGCTTCGGACAGTACTCTGGAAACACCATATATTTT,CASSFGQYSGNTIYF
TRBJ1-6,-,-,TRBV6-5,TGTGCCAGCAGCAAAGAGGGCCCTTCACCCCTCCACTTT,CASSKEGPSPLHF
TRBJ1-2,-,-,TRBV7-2,TGTGCCAGCAGCTCGGGACAACGTTTTGGCTACACCTTC,CASSSGQRFGYTF
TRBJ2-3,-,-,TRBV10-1,TGCGCCACAGGGGCGGGCGAGGTAACAGATACGCAGTATTTT,CATGAGEVTDTQYF
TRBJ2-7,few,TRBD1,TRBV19,TGTGCCAGTAACCCTACGACAGGGAAAACCTACGAGCAGTACTTC,CASNPTTGKTYEQYF
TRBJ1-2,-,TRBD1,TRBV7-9,TGTGCCAGCAGCTTGACAGGGGATTCATTCGGCTACACCTTC,CASSLTGDSFGYTF
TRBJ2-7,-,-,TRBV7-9,TGTGCCAGCAGCTTAGCGGGCAGATCCTACGAGCAGTACTTC,CASSLAGRSYEQYF
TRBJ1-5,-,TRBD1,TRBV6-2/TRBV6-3,TGTGCCAGCAGCCCTACAGGGGGCGTAAAGCCCCAGCATTTT,CASSPTGGVKPQHF
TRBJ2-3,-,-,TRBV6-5,TGTGCCAGCAGACGACAGGCTAGCACAGATACGCAGTATTTT,CASRRQASTDTQYF
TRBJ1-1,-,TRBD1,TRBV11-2,TGTGCCAGCAGGAGACAGGGAGAAGCTTTCTTT,CASRRQGEAFF
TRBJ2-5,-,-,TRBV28,TGTGCCAGCAGTTTATGGGGGTCGGGACAAGAGACCCAGTACTTC,CASSLWGSGQETQYF
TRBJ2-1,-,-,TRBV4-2,TGTGCCAGCGCATATGAGACAACAGCCTACAATGAGCAGTTCTTC,CASAYETTAYNEQFF
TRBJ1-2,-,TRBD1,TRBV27,TGTGCCAGCAGTTTCAACAGGGGGCGCGCCTATGGCTACACCTTC,CASSFNRGRAYGYTF
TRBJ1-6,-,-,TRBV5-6,TGTGCCAGCAGCTTGAGTCCCAGGGGTGATTCACCCCTCCACTTT,CASSLSPRGDSPLHF
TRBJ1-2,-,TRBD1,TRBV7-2,TGTGCCAGCAGCTTAGATGTGACAGGGATCGACGGCTACACCTTC,CASSLDVTGIDGYTF
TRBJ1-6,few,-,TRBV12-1,TGTGCCAGCAGATTTCTATATGAACAGGGTTCACCCCTCCACTTT,CASRFLYEQGSPLHF
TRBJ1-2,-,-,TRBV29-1,TGCAGCGTTGAAGATGGTCGCAGGGAGGCCCACCGCTTTGGCTACACCTTC,CSVEDGRREAHRFGYTF
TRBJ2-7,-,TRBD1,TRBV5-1,TGCGCCAGCAGCTTGGGGGGGACAGGCGGCTACGAGCAGTACTTC,CASSLGGTGGYEQYF
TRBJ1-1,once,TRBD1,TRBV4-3,TGCGCCAGCAGCCCGGGACAGCGAATGAACACTGAAGCTTTCTTT,CASSPGQRMNTEAFF
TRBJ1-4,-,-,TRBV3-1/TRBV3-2,TGTGCCAGCAGCCCGACCCTTTTGTCGGGTGAAAAACTGTTTTTT,CASSPTLLSGEKLFF
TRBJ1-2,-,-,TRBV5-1,TGCGCCAGCAGCCAGGTCACCAACTATGGCTACACCTTC,CASSQVTNYGYTF
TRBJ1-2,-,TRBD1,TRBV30,TGTGCCTGGAGACCTTCCGGGACAGGGGGCCGTGGCTACACCTTC,CAWRPSGTGGRGYTF
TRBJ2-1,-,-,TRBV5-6,TGTGCCAGCAGCAGGGACTTCGACAATGAGCAGTTCTTC,CASSRDFDNEQFF
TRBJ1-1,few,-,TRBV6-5,TGTGCCAGCAACTTTAATTTCGGGGATCGGGCTTTCTTT,CASNFNFGDRAFF
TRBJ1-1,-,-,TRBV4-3,TGCGCCAGCAGCCAAGATGCACAGGAGTCAATCTTT,CASSQDAQESIF
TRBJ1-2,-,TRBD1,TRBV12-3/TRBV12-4,TGTGCCAGCAGTCCGACAGGGGAATATGGCTACACCTTC,CASSPTGEYGYTF
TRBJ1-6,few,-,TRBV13,TGTGCCAGCAGCGCGCGATATTCACCCCTCCACTTT,CASSARYSPLHF
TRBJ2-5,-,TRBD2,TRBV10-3,TGTGCCATCAGTAGCGGGGGGGTTGAGACCCAGTACTTC,CAISSGGVETQYF
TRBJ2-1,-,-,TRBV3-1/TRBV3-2,TGTGCCAGCAGTGCTTCCCTTGTGAGCTCCTACAATGAGCAGTTCTTC,CASSASLVSSYNEQFF
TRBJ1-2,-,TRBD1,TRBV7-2,TGTGCCAGCAGCTTAAGGGGGGACAGGGACTATGGCTACACCTTC,CASSLRGDRDYGYTF
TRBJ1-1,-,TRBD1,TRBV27,TGTGCCAGCAGTTTACCCGGACAGGGCACTGAAGCTTTCTTT,CASSLPGQGTEAFF
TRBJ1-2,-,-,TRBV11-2,TGTGCCAGCAGCTTATCGGGTACGGCGTATGGCTACACCTTC,CASSLSGTAYGYTF
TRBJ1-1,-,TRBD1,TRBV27,TGTGCCAGCAGGGGGACAGGGATGAACACTGAAGCTTTCTTT,CASRGTGMNTEAFF
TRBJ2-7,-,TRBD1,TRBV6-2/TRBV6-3,TGTGCCAGCAGTTACGATACAGGGGCTCGGGAGCAGTACTTC,CASSYDTGAREQYF
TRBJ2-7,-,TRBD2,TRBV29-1,TGCAGCGTCGAACTAGCGGATAGCTCCTACGAGCAGTACTTC,CSVELADSSYEQYF
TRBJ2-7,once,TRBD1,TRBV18,TGTGCCAGCTCAGTGGGACAGGGGGTCTCCTACGAGCAGTACTTC,CASSVGQGVSYEQYF
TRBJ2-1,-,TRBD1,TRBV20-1,TGCAGTGCTAGTAGGACAGGCATGTATGAGCAGTTCTTC,CSASRTGMYEQFF
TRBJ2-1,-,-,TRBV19,TGTGCCAGTAGTCCCGGGGGAAGCAATGAGCAGTTCTTC,CASSPGGSNEQFF
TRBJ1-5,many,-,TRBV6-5,TGTGCCAGCACCAACATGGGGGCAGGCCGGGATCCCCAGCATTTT,CASTNMGAGRDPQHF
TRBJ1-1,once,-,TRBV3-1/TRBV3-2,TGTGCCAGCAGTCCAGGGAACGAAGCTTTCTTT,CASSPGNEAFF
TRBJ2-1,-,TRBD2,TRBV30,TGTGCCTTGCGGGGGAGCTCCTACAATGAGCAGTTCTTC,CALRGSSYNEQFF
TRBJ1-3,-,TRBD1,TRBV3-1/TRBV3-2,TGTGCCAGCAGCCAATCGGACAGGGGGTCGGGAAACACCATATATTTT,CASSQSDRGSGNTIYF
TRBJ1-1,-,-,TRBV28,TGTGCCAGCAGTTTAGAAGGAGGCTACACTGAAGCTTTCTTT,CASSLEGGYTEAFF
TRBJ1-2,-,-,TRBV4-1,TGCGCCAGCAGCCAAGCTACGGGACAACCCCTTAACTATGGCTACACCTTC,CASSQATGQPLNYGYTF